These 15 T cell receptor beta chains were all obtained from the same sample, sequenced in a study of T-cell memory formation after mild COVID-19. TCRdb processed the 5' RACE reads anew with MiXCR; each CDR3 protein has one entry. This table has roughly 370,000 distinct CDR3 sequences, about 17% appearing once. The sequenced material came from PBMCs or a T cell subset sorted from them (not recorded which). The receptors shown here come from a young man who had mild COVID-19 (a few samples of this study predate the infection). Cell type and time point are not known.

This clonotype came up a few times. The chain recombines TRBV7-9 with TRBJ2-4, with 9 bases matching TRBD2. J was trimmed by 0 bases and V by 1 base; bases with no gene match: 7. Germline values: CDR1 SEHNR, CDR2 FQNEAQ (reference sequence). The CDR3 runs to 18 residues. CDR3 loop: CASSLVASGDLAKNIQYF. In DNA form, the CDR3 reads TGTGCCAGCAGCTTAGTGGCTAGCGGGGACTTAGCCAAAAACATTCAGTACTTC.

V gene TRBV4-1 combines with J gene TRBJ2-5; D remains ambiguous. CDR3 size: 15 residues. The germline V gene has CDR1 MGHRA and CDR2 YSYEKL. The germline V and J ends were trimmed by 1 base and 5 bases, with 14 bases remaining between them. CDR3 region: CASSQVGGSRETQYF. In DNA, the CDR3 is TGCGCCAGCAGCCAAGTAGGCGGCTCGAGGGAGACCCAGTACTTC.

This clonotype was seen a few times. J is TRBJ2-2 and V is TRBV12-3 or TRBV12-4, with 7 bases matching TRBD2. Trimming removed 3 bases from V and 11 bases from J; junction bases left unmatched: 9. The CDR3 has 14 amino acids. The CDR3 reads CASSLPPAGDELFF. CDR3 sequence (DNA): TGTGCCAGCAGTTTGCCCCCGGCGGGGGATGAGCTGTTTTTT.

V and J are TRBV5-1 and TRBJ2-1, with D unclear. This CDR3 is built from 15 residues. Trimming took off 3 bases at V and 9 bases at J, with 19 bases between the two ends. Per germline, CDR1 SGHRS and CDR2 YFSETQ. This chain's CDR3 is CASSWTVDRVGEQFF. CDR3 in DNA: TGCGCCAGCAGCTGGACGGTGGATCGTGTCGGTGAGCAGTTCTTC. The full variable domain, rest sourced from reference TRBV5-1 and TRBJ2-1, is KAGVTQTPRYLIKTRGQQVTLSCSPISGHRSVSWYQQTPGQGLQFLFEYFSETQRNKGNFPGRFSGRQFSNSRSEMNVSTLELGDSALYLCASSWTVDRVGEQFFGPGTRLTVL.

The J gene is TRBJ2-5, the V gene TRBV28; D remains ambiguous. This CDR3 region has 13 residues. Trimming shortened V by 3 bases and J by 5 bases, and 10 bases separated the two germline ends. The germline V gene encodes CDR1 MDHEN and CDR2 SYDVKM. The CDR3 nucleotides are TGTGCCAGCAGTTTGAATAGGCGGGAGACCCAGTACTTC. It codes for CASSLNRRETQYF. Full variable domain (remainder filled in from reference TRBV28 and TRBJ2-5): DVKVTQSSRYLVKRTGEKVFLECVQDMDHENMFWYRQDPGLGLRLIYFSYDVKMKEKGDIPEGYSVSREKKERFSLILESASTNQTSMYLCASSLNRRETQYFGPGTRLLVL.

CDR3 nucleotides: TGTGCCAGCAGCCAATATAGCGGGGGGGCAATATATACGCAGTATTTT. Translation: CASSQYSGGAIYTQYF. The rearrangement joins TRBV7-3 to TRBJ2-3; 11 nucleotides line up with TRBD2. J gave up 7 bases and V 5 bases, and 11 bases lay outside the gene matches. The CDR3 sequence is 16 residues long. Germline CDR1 reads SGHTA; CDR2 reads FQGTGA. Together with reference TRBV7-3 and TRBJ2-3, the CDR3 gives the full variable domain: GAGVSQTPSNKVTEKGKYVELRCDPISGHTALYWYRQSLGQGPEFLIYFQGTGAADDSGLPNDRFFAVRPEGSVSTLKIQRTERGDSAVYLCASSQYSGGAIYTQYFGPGTRLTVL.

This clonotype was counted only a few times. The chain couples TRBV12-3 or TRBV12-4 to TRBJ2-1; possibly TRBD1 for D (5 bases). Between the trimmed V and J ends, which lost 2 bases and 0 bases, there was a span of 8 bases. The CDR3 contains 15 residues. The CDR3 protein is CASSLYRSSYNEQFF. DNA of the CDR3: TGTGCCAGCAGTTTATACAGGAGCTCCTACAATGAGCAGTTCTTC.

V is TRBV4-3 and J is TRBJ2-5; D is uncertain. Germline V gene lookup returns CDR1 LGHNA and CDR2 YSLEER. The V gene lost 0 bases and the J gene lost 4 bases, with 9 bases spanning the gap. CDR3 length: 14 residues. CDR3 sequence reads: CASSQERVRETQYF. CDR3 DNA: TGCGCCAGCAGCCAAGAACGGGTACGAGAGACCCAGTACTTC.

This clonotype was counted between two and nine times. The chain joins TRBV6-6 to TRBJ1-2; TRBD1 might be the D (5 bases). The CDR3 loop spans 12 amino acids. The ends were cut back, 8 bases at V and 8 bases at J, with 15 bases in the middle. Germline CDR1 and CDR2: MNHNY and SVGAGI (reference sequence). CDR3 sequence (DNA): TGTGCCAGCGCCAGGGAATTACGGGGCTACACCTTC. Translated: CASARELRGYTF.

This clonotype was recorded a few times. The chain combines TRBV12-3 or TRBV12-4 with TRBJ2-2; 11 bases line up with TRBD2. V shed 6 bases, J shed 7 bases, and the junction held 13 bases outside the gene matches. The CDR3 spans 17 residues. Here the CDR3 reads CASSRPSGGPHDGELFF. CDR3 DNA sequence: TGTGCCAGCAGCCGACCTAGCGGGGGGCCACATGACGGGGAGCTGTTTTTT.

V is TRBV6-6 and J is TRBJ1-5; TRBD1 is a possible D gene (6 bases). CDR1 MNHNY and CDR2 SVGAGI come from the germline V gene (reference sequence). This CDR3 has 14 residues. Trimming left V 4 bases short and J 2 bases short, with 9 bases between. The CDR3 region has the DNA TGTGCCAGCAGTTCAGGGGTGCGCAATCAGCCCCAGCATTTT. Residues: CASSSGVRNQPQHF.

The chain combines TRBV19 with TRBJ2-1; D unclear. The CDR3 has 13 residues. V was shortened by 7 bases and J by 5 bases, with 12 bases between the two germline ends. Germline V lookup: CDR1 LNHDA, CDR2 SQIVND (reference sequence). The CDR3 spells CASTSRQDNEQFF. The CDR3 DNA is TGTGCCAGTACGTCTAGACAAGACAATGAGCAGTTCTTC. The variable domain in full, completed from reference TRBV19 and TRBJ2-1, reads DGGITQSPKYLFRKEGQNVTLSCEQNLNHDAMYWYRQDPGQGLRLIYYSQIVNDFQKGDIAEGYSVSREKKESFPLTVTSAQKNPTAFYLCASTSRQDNEQFFGPGTRLTVL.

The chain employs TRBV7-9 and TRBJ1-6; D is unresolved. The CDR3 extends over 14 amino acids. Trimming cost V 2 bases and J 9 bases, with 11 bases left between them. The germline V gene encodes CDR1 SEHNR and CDR2 FQNEAQ (reference sequence). CDR3 sequence: CASSLPVFASPLHF. The CDR3 DNA sequence: TGTGCCAGCAGCTTACCGGTTTTCGCTTCACCCCTCCACTTT.

J is TRBJ2-3 and V is TRBV11-2; a possible D gene is TRBD2 (5 bases). V was pared by 7 bases and J by 6 bases, with 23 bases between. The CDR3 runs 16 residues. Germline CDR1 SGHAT, CDR2 FQNNGV. CDR3 sequence reads: CASTDFEAGLMDTQYF. In nucleotides, the CDR3 is TGTGCCAGCACCGATTTTGAGGCGGGCTTAATGGATACGCAGTATTTT.

The table lists this clonotype with a few counts. CDR3 nucleotide sequence: TGTGCCAGCAGTTACTCGAGGGCGGCGGGGACGCAGTATTTT. Its protein product is CASSYSRAAGTQYF. The V gene is TRBV6-5, the J gene TRBJ2-3; possible D gene TRBD2, 6 bases. The V gene's germline CDR1 is MNHEY and CDR2 SVGAGI. Trimming took off 0 bases at V and 9 bases at J, with 13 bases between the two ends. The CDR3 totals 14 residues.